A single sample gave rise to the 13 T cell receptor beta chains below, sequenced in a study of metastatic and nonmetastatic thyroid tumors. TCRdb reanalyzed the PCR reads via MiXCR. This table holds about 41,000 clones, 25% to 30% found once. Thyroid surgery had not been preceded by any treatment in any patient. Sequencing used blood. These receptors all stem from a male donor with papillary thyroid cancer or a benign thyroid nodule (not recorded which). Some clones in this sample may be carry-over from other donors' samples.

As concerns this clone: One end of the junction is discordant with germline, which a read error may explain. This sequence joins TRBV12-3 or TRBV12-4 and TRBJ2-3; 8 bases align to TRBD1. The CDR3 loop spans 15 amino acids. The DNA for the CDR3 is TGTGACAGCTGCCTGGTACAGGGGGACGTGGATACGCAGTATTTT. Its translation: CDSCLVQGDVDTQYF.

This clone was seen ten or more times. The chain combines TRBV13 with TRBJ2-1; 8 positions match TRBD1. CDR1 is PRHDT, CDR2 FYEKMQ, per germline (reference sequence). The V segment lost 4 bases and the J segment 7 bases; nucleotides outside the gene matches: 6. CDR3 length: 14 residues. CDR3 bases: TGTGCCAGCAGCTCGGACCACAGGGGGAATGAGCAGTTCTTC. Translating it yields CASSSDHRGNEQFF.

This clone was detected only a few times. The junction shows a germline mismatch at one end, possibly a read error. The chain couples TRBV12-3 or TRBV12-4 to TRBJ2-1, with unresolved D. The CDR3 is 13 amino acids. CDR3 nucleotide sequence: TGTGCCAGCTCATCGTGGTCCTACAATGAGCAATTCTTC. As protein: CASSSWSYNEQFF.

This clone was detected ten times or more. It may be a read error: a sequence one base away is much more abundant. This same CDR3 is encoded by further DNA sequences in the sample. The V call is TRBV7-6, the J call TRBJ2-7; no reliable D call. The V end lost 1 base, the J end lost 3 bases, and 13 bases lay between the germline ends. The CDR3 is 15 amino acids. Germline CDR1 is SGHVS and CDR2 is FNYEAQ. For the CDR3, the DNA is TGTGCCAGCAGCTTAGTCTCGGGTCAGGACTACGAGCAGTACTTC. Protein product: CASSLVSGQDYEQYF.

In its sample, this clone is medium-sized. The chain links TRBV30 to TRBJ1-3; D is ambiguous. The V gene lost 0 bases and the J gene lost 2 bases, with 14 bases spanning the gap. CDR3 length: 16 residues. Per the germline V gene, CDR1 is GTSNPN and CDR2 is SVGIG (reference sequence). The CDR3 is CAWSVNFWGAGNTIYF. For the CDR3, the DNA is TGTGCCTGGAGTGTAAACTTTTGGGGTGCTGGAAACACCATATATTTT.

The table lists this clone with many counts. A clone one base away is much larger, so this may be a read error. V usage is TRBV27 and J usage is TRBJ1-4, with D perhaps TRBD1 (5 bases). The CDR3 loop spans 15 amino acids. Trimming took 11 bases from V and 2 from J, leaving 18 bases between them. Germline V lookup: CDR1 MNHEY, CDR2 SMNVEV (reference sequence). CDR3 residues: CAGKASGGTNEKLFF. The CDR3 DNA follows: TGTGCCGGCAAAGCATCGGGGGGGACTAATGAAAAACTGTTTTTT.

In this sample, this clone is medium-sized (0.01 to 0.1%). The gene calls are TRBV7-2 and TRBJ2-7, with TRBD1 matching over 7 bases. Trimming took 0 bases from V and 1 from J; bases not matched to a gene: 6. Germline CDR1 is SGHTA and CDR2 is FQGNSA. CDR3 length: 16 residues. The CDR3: CASSLAMGDRSYEQYF. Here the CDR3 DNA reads TGTGCCAGCAGCTTAGCGATGGGGGACAGATCCTACGAGCAGTACTTC.

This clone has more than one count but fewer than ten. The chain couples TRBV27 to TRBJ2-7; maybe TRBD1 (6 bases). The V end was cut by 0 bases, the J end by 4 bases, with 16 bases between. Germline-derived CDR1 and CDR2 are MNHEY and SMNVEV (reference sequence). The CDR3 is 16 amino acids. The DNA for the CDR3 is TGTGCCAGCAGTTTATCGTTGGGGGACAAATCGTACGAGCAGTACTTC. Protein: CASSLSLGDKSYEQYF.

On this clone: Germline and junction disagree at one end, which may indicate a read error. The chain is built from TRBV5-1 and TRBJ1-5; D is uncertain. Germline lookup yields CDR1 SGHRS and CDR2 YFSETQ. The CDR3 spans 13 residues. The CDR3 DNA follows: TGCTCCAGCAGCCAGACCCGGGGTCAGCCCCAGCATTTT. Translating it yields CSSSQTRGQPQHF.

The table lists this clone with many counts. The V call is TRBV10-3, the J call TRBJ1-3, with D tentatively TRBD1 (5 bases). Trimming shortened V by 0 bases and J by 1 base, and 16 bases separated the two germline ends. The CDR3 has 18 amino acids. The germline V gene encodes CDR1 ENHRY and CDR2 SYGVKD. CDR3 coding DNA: TGTGCCATCAGTGAGTCGAGTCGCCAGGGAGGTTCTGGAAACACCATATATTTT. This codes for CAISESSRQGGSGNTIYF.

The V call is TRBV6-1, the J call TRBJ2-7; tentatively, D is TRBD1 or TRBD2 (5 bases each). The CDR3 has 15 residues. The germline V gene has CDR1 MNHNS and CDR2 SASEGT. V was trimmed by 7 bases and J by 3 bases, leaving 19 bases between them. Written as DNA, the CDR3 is TGTGCCAGCATCGGGACGGGCAGGCCACTCTACGAGCAGTACTTC. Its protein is CASIGTGRPLYEQYF.

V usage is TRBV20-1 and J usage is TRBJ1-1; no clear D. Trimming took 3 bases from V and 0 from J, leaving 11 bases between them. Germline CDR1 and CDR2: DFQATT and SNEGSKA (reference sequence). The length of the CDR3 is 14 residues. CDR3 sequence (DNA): TGCAGTGCTAGCGTGCGGACCATGAACACTGAAGCTTTCTTT. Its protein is CSASVRTMNTEAFF.

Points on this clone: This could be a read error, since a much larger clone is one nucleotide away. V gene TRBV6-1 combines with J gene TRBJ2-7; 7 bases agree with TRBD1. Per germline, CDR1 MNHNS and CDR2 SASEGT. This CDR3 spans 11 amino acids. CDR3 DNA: TGTGCCAGTGGACAGGTCTACGAGCAGTGCTTC. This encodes CASGQVYEQCF.